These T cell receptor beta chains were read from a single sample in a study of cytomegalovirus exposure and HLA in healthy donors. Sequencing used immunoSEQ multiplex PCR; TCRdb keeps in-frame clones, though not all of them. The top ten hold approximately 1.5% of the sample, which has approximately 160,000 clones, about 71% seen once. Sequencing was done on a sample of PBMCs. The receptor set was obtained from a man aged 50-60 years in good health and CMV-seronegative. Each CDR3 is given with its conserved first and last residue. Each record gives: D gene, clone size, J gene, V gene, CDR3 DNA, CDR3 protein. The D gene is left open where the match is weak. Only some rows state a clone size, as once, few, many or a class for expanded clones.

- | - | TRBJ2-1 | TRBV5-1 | TGCGCCAGCAGCTTGGTCGCGGGGGCTGGGACCTACAATGAGCAGTTCTTC | CASSLVAGAGTYNEQFF
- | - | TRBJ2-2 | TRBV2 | TGTGCCAGCATGTGGGTCCGGGGCGGGGAGCTGTTTTTT | CASMWVRGGELFF
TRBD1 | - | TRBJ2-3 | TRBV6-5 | TGTGCCAGCTCCAGGGGGGATACGCAGTATTTT | CASSRGDTQYF
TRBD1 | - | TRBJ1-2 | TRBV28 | TGTGCCAGCAGAAGACAGGGGGACTATGGCTACACCTTC | CASRRQGDYGYTF
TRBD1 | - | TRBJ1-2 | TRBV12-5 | TGTGCTAGTGGTTTGGTACTGGGACAGGGATCTTTCTATGGCTACACCTTC | CASGLVLGQGSFYGYTF
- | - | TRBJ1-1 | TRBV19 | TGTGCCAGTAGAATTCCCCGGGACAAAGATGAAGCTTTCTTT | CASRIPRDKDEAFF
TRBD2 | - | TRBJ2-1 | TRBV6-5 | TGTGCCAGCAAGCTAGCGGGGGGGTCATACAATGAGCAGTTCTTC | CASKLAGGSYNEQFF
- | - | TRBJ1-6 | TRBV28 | TGTGCCAGCACCCAGATCGACAGTAATTCACCCCTCCACTTT | CASTQIDSNSPLHF
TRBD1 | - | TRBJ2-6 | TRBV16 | TGTGCCAGCAGCCAAGGGACAGCCAGTTCTGGGGCCAACGTCCTGACTTTC | CASSQGTASSGANVLTF
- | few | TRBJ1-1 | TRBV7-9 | TGTGCCAGCAGCCCGGAGAGGGTGAACACTGAAGCTTTCTTT | CASSPERVNTEAFF
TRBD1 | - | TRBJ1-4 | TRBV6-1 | TGTGCCAGCACCGCCCCGGGACAGGGCAATGAAAAACTGTTTTTT | CASTAPGQGNEKLFF
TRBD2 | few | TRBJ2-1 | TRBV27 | TGTGCCAGCAGTTTAGGGACTAGCGGGGTCAATGAGCAGTTCTTC | CASSLGTSGVNEQFF
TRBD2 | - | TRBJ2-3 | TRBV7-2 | TGTGCCAGCAGCTTAGCTAGCGGGGGCCGGGCAGATACGCAGTATTTT | CASSLASGGRADTQYF
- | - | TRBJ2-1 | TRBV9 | TGTGCCAGCAGCGAGCTAGGGGGCAATGAGCAGTTCTTC | CASSELGGNEQFF
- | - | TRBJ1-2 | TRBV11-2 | TGTGCCAGCAGCTTAGTAAGAGACTATGGCTACACCTTC | CASSLVRDYGYTF
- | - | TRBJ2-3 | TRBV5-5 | TGTGCCAGCAGCCTAGTGGGGGATAGCGGAGGGGTAGATACGCAGTATTTT | CASSLVGDSGGVDTQYF
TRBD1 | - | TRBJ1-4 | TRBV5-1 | TGCGCCAGCAGCACCACAGGGGGCCCTAATGAAAAACTGTTTTTT | CASSTTGGPNEKLFF
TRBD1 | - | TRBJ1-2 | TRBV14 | TGTGCCAGCAGCCAAGATAGGGGGCTGGCTAACTATGGCTACACCTTC | CASSQDRGLANYGYTF
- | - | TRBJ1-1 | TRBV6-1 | TGTGCCAGCAGTCCGCCGGGATTGTGGGCTTTCTTT | CASSPPGLWAFF
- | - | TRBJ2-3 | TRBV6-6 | TGTGCCAGCAGTCTCGGAGGGGTAGATACGCAGTATTTT | CASSLGGVDTQYF
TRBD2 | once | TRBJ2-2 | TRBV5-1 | TGCGCCAGCAGCTTGACTCGAGGACTAGGGTCCGGGGAGCTGTTTTTT | CASSLTRGLGSGELFF
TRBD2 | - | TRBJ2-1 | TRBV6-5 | TGTGCCAGCAGTCGAGCGGGGGGGCTCAATGAGCAGTTCTTC | CASSRAGGLNEQFF
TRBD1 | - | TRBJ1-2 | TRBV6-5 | TGTGCCAGCTCTTCTCTAGGGGGCGGCTATGGCTACACCTTC | CASSSLGGGYGYTF
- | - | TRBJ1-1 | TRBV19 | TGTGCCAGTAGAGACAGGACTGAAGCTTTCTTT | CASRDRTEAFF
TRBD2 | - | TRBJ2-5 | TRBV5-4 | TGTGCCAGCAGCTCTAGCGGGGGGGCCTGGGAGACCCAGTACTTC | CASSSSGGAWETQYF
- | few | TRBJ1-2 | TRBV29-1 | TGCAGCGCGTTACTACGGGTGGATGGCTACACCTTC | CSALLRVDGYTF
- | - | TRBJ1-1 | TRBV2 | TGTGCCAGCTCTAGACAGCTCATGAACACTGAAGCTTTCTTT | CASSRQLMNTEAFF
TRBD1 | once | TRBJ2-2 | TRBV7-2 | TGTGCCAGCAGCTTAGAACAGGGGGCGAACGGGGAGCTGTTTTTT | CASSLEQGANGELFF
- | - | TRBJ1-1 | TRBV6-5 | TGTGCCAGCCAACGGGACTCAGAGGCTTTCTTT | CASQRDSEAFF
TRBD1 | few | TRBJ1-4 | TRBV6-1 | TGTGCCAGCAGTGGGGGACAGATTGGTAATGAAAAACTGTTTTTT | CASSGGQIGNEKLFF
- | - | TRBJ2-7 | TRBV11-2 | TGTGCCAGCAGCTTAGTTCTCGGGGTGCTCGAGCAGTACTTC | CASSLVLGVLEQYF
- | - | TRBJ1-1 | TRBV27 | TGTGCCAGCAGTTTGGGCCGGTTCGTGAACACTGAAGCTTTCTTT | CASSLGRFVNTEAFF
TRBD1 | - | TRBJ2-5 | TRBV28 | TGTGCCAGTAAAACAGGGGGCTGGGCAAGGGAGACCCAGTACTTC | CASKTGGWARETQYF
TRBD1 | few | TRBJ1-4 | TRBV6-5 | TGTGCCAGCAGCCCAGGGGGAGCCCTGAAGGAAAAACTGTTTTTT | CASSPGGALKEKLFF
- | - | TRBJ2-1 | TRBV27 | TGTGCCAGCAGTTTAACCAGGATTCACAATGAGCAGTTCTTC | CASSLTRIHNEQFF
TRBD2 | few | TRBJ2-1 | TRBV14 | TGTGCCAGCAGCCAAGATGGGACTAGCGGGAATGAGCAGTTCTTC | CASSQDGTSGNEQFF
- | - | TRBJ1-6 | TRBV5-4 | TGTGCCAGCAGCGAATCCCTGGGGGGGAGGGCCAATTCACCCCTCCACTTT | CASSESLGGRANSPLHF
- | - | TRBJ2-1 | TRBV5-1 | TGCGCCAGCAGCTTGGGGAGCAGGGTGGATGAGCAGTTCTTC | CASSLGSRVDEQFF
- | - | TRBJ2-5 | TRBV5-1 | TGCGCCAGCAGCGGAGGACTAACGAAAGAGACCCAGTACTTC | CASSGGLTKETQYF
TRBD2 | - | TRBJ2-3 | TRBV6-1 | TGTGCCAGCAGTGATTCCCTAGCGGGGGGGCCGTCAGATACGCAGTATTTT | CASSDSLAGGPSDTQYF
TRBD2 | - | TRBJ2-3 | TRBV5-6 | TGTGCCAGCAGCTGGGGACTAGTGCCAGATACGCAGTATTTT | CASSWGLVPDTQYF
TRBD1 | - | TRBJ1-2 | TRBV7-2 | TGTGCCAGCAGCTTAAGGGACAGGGTCTGGGCGAGTGGCTACACCTTC | CASSLRDRVWASGYTF
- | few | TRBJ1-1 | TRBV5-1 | TGCGCCAGCAGCATGGGGGACATCTTGAACACTGAAGCTTTCTTT | CASSMGDILNTEAFF
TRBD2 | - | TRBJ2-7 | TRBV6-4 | TGTGCCAGCAGAGGGCTAGCGGGCTCCTCCTACGAGCAGTACTTC | CASRGLAGSSYEQYF
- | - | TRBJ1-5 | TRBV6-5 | TGTGCCAGCAGTTGGACTCGGAATCAGCCCCAGCATTTT | CASSWTRNQPQHF
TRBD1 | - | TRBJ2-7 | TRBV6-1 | TGTGCCAGCAGTGAACGAGGGGGCCGGAGCTCCTACGAGCAGTACTTC | CASSERGGRSSYEQYF
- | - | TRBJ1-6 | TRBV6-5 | TGTGCCAGCAGCCGACAGGAGTCACCCCTCCACTTT | CASSRQESPLHF
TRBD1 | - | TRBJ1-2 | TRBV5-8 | TGTGCCAGCAGCCCGGACAGGGGACGGGGCTACACCTTC | CASSPDRGRGYTF
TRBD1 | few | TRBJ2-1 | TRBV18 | TGTGCCAGCTCACCACAACAGGGGGCCGATGAGCAGTTCTTC | CASSPQQGADEQFF
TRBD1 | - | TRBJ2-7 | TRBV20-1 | TGCAGTGCGGCCAACAGGGGCGAGCAGTACTTC | CSAANRGEQYF
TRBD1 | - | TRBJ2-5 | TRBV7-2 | TGTGCCAGCAGACCTCCAGGGGGTGGGCAAGAGACCCAGTACTTC | CASRPPGGGQETQYF
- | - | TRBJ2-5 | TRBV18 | TGTGCCAGCTCGCCTACAGGGCAAGAGACCCAGTACTTC | CASSPTGQETQYF
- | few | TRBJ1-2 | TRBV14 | TGTGCCAGCAGCCAAGGCGGGGGGCGTAACTATGGCTACACCTTC | CASSQGGGRNYGYTF
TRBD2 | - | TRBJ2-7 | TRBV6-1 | TGTGCCAGCAGCTATACTAGCGGACCCTACGAGCAGTACTTC | CASSYTSGPYEQYF